This T cell receptor beta chain is drawn from a study of T cells after yellow fever vaccination. Study findings and constraints: Post-booster repertoires again held most primary-vaccination clones (about 96% CD4, roughly 90% CD8). It was a small share of clonotypes that appeared in both CD4 and CD8 compartments.

Germline V CDR1 and CDR2: KGHDR, SFDVKD. V dropped 4 bases and J dropped 9 bases, with 15 bases sitting between them. The CDR3 sequence is 14 residues long. As TCR cDNA was made by 5'RACE template switching, a universal primer site and UMIs were added. TCRdb independently ran MiXCR on the 5' RACE reads; one entry per CDR3 protein. The table has around 47,000 distinct CDR3 sequences, roughly 7% seen once. The sample here was CD8+ T cells not binding an NS4B(214-222) dextramer, sorted from PBMCs, taken 45 days after the yellow fever booster vaccination. The chain couples TRBV24-1 to TRBJ2-1; D may match TRBD1 or TRBD2 (5 bases each). The TCR comes from a man between 25 and 39 years old who received the YFV17D yellow fever vaccine. CDR3 in amino acids: CATSDRDPQCEQFF. The DNA for the CDR3 is TGTGCCACCAGTGACAGGGACCCCCAATGTGAGCAGTTCTTC.